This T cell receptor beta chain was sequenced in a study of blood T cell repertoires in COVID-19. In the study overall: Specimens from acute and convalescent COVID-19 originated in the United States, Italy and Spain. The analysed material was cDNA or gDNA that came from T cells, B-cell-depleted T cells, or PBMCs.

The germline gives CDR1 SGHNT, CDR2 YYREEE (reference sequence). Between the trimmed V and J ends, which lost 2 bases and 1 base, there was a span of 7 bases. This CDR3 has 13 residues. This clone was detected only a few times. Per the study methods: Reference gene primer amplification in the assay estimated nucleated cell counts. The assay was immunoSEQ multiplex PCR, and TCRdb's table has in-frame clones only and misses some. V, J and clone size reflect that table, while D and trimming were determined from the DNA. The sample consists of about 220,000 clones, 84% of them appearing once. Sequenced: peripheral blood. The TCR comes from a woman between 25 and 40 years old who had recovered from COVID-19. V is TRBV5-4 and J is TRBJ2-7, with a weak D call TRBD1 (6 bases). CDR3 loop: CASSLQGSYEQYF. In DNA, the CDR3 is TGTGCCAGCAGCTTACAGGGTTCCTACGAGCAGTACTTC.